The rows below give T cell receptor beta chains drawn from one sample of a study of T cells in localized non-small cell lung cancer. Profiling relied on immunoSEQ multiplex PCR, and the TCRdb table lists in-frame clones only, not all of them. The sample holds tens of thousands of clones, more than 75% seen once. This specimen was PBMCs, taken before any cancer treatment. Receptor source: a woman aged 35 to 70 with stage II squamous cell lung carcinoma. CDR3s include the opening cysteine and the closing phenylalanine or tryptophan. D genes are given only for firm matches. Only some rows state a clone size, as once, few, many or a class for expanded clones.

d_call: TRBD1; cdr3_length: 15; clone_size: .; j_call: TRBJ2-1; v_call: TRBV30; cdr3_aa: CAWSTGVESYNEQFF; cdr3_nt: TGTGCCTGGAGTACAGGGGTAGAATCCTACAATGAGCAGTTCTTC
d_call: .; cdr3_length: 13; clone_size: .; j_call: TRBJ1-1; v_call: TRBV14; cdr3_aa: CASSQDSNTEAFF; cdr3_nt: TGTGCCAGCAGCCAAGATTCCAACACTGAAGCTTTCTTT
d_call: .; cdr3_length: 17; clone_size: .; j_call: TRBJ2-1; v_call: TRBV27; cdr3_aa: CASSPTLGVALYNEQFF; cdr3_nt: TGTGCCAGCAGTCCAACCTTAGGGGTTGCGCTTTACAATGAGCAGTTCTTC
d_call: .; cdr3_length: 18; clone_size: .; j_call: TRBJ2-3; v_call: TRBV25-1; cdr3_aa: CASSTLGGGTSSTDTQYF; cdr3_nt: TGTGCCAGCAGTACGTTGGGAGGGGGCACTTCTAGCACAGATACGCAGTATTTT
d_call: .; cdr3_length: 15; clone_size: .; j_call: TRBJ1-6; v_call: TRBV2; cdr3_aa: CASSLRWENNSPLHF; cdr3_nt: TGTGCCAGCAGTCTAAGATGGGAGAATAATTCACCCCTCCACTTT
d_call: .; cdr3_length: 15; clone_size: .; j_call: TRBJ2-3; v_call: TRBV9; cdr3_aa: CASSPSGGPTDTQYF; cdr3_nt: TGTGCCAGCAGCCCAAGTGGGGGCCCGACAGATACGCAGTATTTT
d_call: .; cdr3_length: 15; clone_size: .; j_call: TRBJ2-1; v_call: TRBV9; cdr3_aa: CASSAGMGSYNEQFF; cdr3_nt: TGTGCCAGCAGCGCCGGAATGGGGTCCTACAATGAGCAGTTCTTC
d_call: TRBD1; cdr3_length: 16; clone_size: .; j_call: TRBJ1-4; v_call: TRBV7-6; cdr3_aa: CASSFNAGTGGEKLFF; cdr3_nt: TGTGCCAGCAGCTTCAATGCCGGGACAGGGGGGGAAAAACTGTTTTTT
d_call: .; cdr3_length: 15; clone_size: once; j_call: TRBJ2-5; v_call: TRBV7-8; cdr3_aa: CASSLGVGAGETQYF; cdr3_nt: TGTGCCAGCAGCTTAGGGGTAGGGGCGGGAGAGACCCAGTACTTC
d_call: .; cdr3_length: 15; clone_size: large; j_call: TRBJ2-7; v_call: TRBV4-2; cdr3_aa: CASSLWRGQPYEQYF; cdr3_nt: TGTGCCAGCAGCCTATGGAGGGGGCAACCGTACGAGCAGTACTTC
d_call: TRBD1; cdr3_length: 15; clone_size: .; j_call: TRBJ1-2; v_call: TRBV19; cdr3_aa: CASSIGIRGRDGYTF; cdr3_nt: TGTGCCAGTAGTATAGGTATCAGGGGGCGCGATGGCTACACCTTC
d_call: .; cdr3_length: 12; clone_size: .; j_call: TRBJ2-7; v_call: TRBV19; cdr3_aa: CASSKQGYEQYF; cdr3_nt: TGTGCCAGTAGTAAACAGGGCTACGAGCAGTACTTC
d_call: .; cdr3_length: 14; clone_size: .; j_call: TRBJ2-3; v_call: TRBV27; cdr3_aa: CASSPDDHTDTQYF; cdr3_nt: TGTGCCAGCAGTCCCGATGACCACACAGATACGCAGTATTTT
d_call: .; cdr3_length: 14; clone_size: .; j_call: TRBJ2-1; v_call: TRBV7-6; cdr3_aa: CASSLRVLEREQFF; cdr3_nt: TGTGCCAGCAGCTTACGAGTGCTGGAACGTGAGCAGTTCTTC
d_call: .; cdr3_length: 14; clone_size: .; j_call: TRBJ1-2; v_call: TRBV7-9; cdr3_aa: CASRADGANYGYTF; cdr3_nt: TGTGCCAGCAGAGCGGACGGAGCTAACTATGGCTACACCTTC
d_call: .; cdr3_length: 16; clone_size: .; j_call: TRBJ1-2; v_call: TRBV21-1; cdr3_aa: CASSRGQGACDYGYTF; cdr3_nt: TGTGCCAGCAGCAGGGGACAGGGGGCTTGTGACTATGGCTACACCTTC
d_call: .; cdr3_length: 13; clone_size: .; j_call: TRBJ1-1; v_call: TRBV18; cdr3_aa: CASRDGSNTEAFF; cdr3_nt: TGTGCCAGTAGGGACGGATCGAACACTGAAGCTTTCTTT
d_call: TRBD2; cdr3_length: 15; clone_size: .; j_call: TRBJ2-1; v_call: TRBV11-3; cdr3_aa: CASSFLADFYNEQFF; cdr3_nt: TGTGCCAGCAGCTTTCTAGCGGATTTCTACAATGAGCAGTTCTTC
d_call: TRBD2; cdr3_length: 15; clone_size: once; j_call: TRBJ2-1; v_call: TRBV7-2; cdr3_aa: CASSSRTSGYNEQFF; cdr3_nt: TGTGCCAGCAGCTCGCGGACTAGCGGTTACAATGAGCAGTTCTTC
d_call: TRBD2; cdr3_length: 16; clone_size: .; j_call: TRBJ2-7; v_call: TRBV7-2; cdr3_aa: CASSFSGLAAGSGQYF; cdr3_nt: TGTGCCAGCAGCTTCTCAGGTCTAGCGGCAGGCTCTGGGCAGTACTTC
d_call: .; cdr3_length: 13; clone_size: .; j_call: TRBJ2-7; v_call: TRBV7-6; cdr3_aa: CASSLNLGHEQYF; cdr3_nt: TGTGCCAGCAGCTTAAACCTCGGACACGAGCAGTACTTC
d_call: TRBD1; cdr3_length: 15; clone_size: .; j_call: TRBJ2-5; v_call: TRBV6-5; cdr3_aa: CASSSFGQGGETQYF; cdr3_nt: TGTGCCAGCAGTTCTTTTGGACAGGGAGGAGAGACCCAGTACTTC
d_call: .; cdr3_length: 14; clone_size: .; j_call: TRBJ2-7; v_call: TRBV29-1; cdr3_aa: CSVGSLQGIHEQYF; cdr3_nt: TGCAGCGTTGGGAGCCTCCAAGGCATTCACGAGCAGTACTTC
d_call: .; cdr3_length: 18; clone_size: .; j_call: TRBJ2-7; v_call: TRBV27; cdr3_aa: CASSLSAVWLLDGTEQYF; cdr3_nt: TGTGCCAGCAGTTTATCGGCAGTGTGGCTACTGGACGGCACCGAGCAGTACTTC
d_call: TRBD1; cdr3_length: 15; clone_size: .; j_call: TRBJ1-1; v_call: TRBV7-3; cdr3_aa: CASSLTGQQVGGAFF; cdr3_nt: TGTGCCAGCAGCTTAACGGGACAGCAAGTTGGGGGAGCTTTCTTT